Below, 30 T cell receptor beta chains from the same sample are listed, as sequenced in a study of T-cell memory formation after mild COVID-19. TCRdb reprocessed the 5' RACE reads with MiXCR, giving one entry per CDR3 protein. The sample carries about 340,000 distinct CDR3 sequences, over 20% recorded once. Sequenced input: PBMCs or a T cell subset sorted from them (not recorded which). These receptors originate from an adult woman who had mild COVID-19 (a few samples of this study predate the infection). Cell type and time point are not known.

This clonotype was detected a few times. CDR3: CASSSRKIPNTEAFF. CDR3 coding DNA: TGTGCCAGCAGCTCCCGGAAAATCCCGAACACTGAAGCTTTCTTT. The rearrangement uses TRBV5-4 and TRBJ1-1; no firm D call. V shed 3 bases and J shed 1 base, with 13 bases lying between them. The CDR3 is 15 amino acids. Germline CDR1 is SGHNT and CDR2 is YYREEE (reference sequence).

The chain carries TRBV3-1 and TRBJ2-5; possibly TRBD2 for D (6 bases). The CDR3 covers 16 residues. Per germline, CDR1 LGHDT and CDR2 YNNKEL (reference sequence). V lost 4 bases and J 2 bases, leaving 17 bases between the germline ends. The CDR3 nucleotides read TGTGCCAGCAGCCGCCTGGACTACCCCGTTCAAGAGACCCAGTACTTC. As protein: CASSRLDYPVQETQYF.

V and J are TRBV15 and TRBJ1-1, with 8 bases that match TRBD1. With 6 bases clipped from V and 3 bases from J, the junction kept 9 bases outside the gene matches. Germline V lookup: CDR1 LNHNV, CDR2 YYDKDF (reference sequence). The length of the CDR3 is 15 residues. CDR3 sequence reads: CATSTPRGRDTEAFF. In nucleotides, the CDR3 is TGTGCCACCAGTACGCCCAGGGGGCGCGACACTGAAGCTTTCTTT.

V and J are TRBV5-1 and TRBJ1-2; 9 nucleotides line up with TRBD1. Germline CDR1 and CDR2: SGHRS and YFSETQ. Trimming cost V 3 bases and J 7 bases; bases outside gene matches: 7. This CDR3 is built from 14 residues. As DNA, the CDR3 is TGCGCCAGCAGCTCTGGGGACAGGGACTCTGGCTACACCTTC. As protein: CASSSGDRDSGYTF.

This clonotype was seen at least ten times. The rearrangement uses TRBV12-3 or TRBV12-4 and TRBJ1-4; D possibly corresponds to TRBD1 (5 bases). The CDR3 has 12 residues. Deletions cut 4 bases from V and 13 bases from J, with 13 bases between. The CDR3 here is CASSSGTLGLFF. DNA for the CDR3: TGTGCCAGCAGTTCCGGGACCCTCGGACTGTTTTTT.

This clonotype has a count of ten or more. The chain employs TRBV5-1 and TRBJ1-2, with a tentative D call TRBD1 (6 bases). The CDR3 has 14 residues. V lost 2 bases to trimming and J lost 3 bases, with 11 bases between them. Germline values: CDR1 SGHRS, CDR2 YFSETQ. CDR3 sequence: CASSLTGTDYGYTF. Here the CDR3 DNA reads TGCGCCAGCAGCTTAACAGGGACGGACTATGGCTACACCTTC. Together with reference TRBV5-1 and TRBJ1-2, the CDR3 gives the full variable domain: KAGVTQTPRYLIKTRGQQVTLSCSPISGHRSVSWYQQTPGQGLQFLFEYFSETQRNKGNFPGRFSGRQFSNSRSEMNVSTLELGDSALYLCASSLTGTDYGYTFGSGTRLTVV.

This chain uses TRBV24-1 with TRBJ2-7; D unresolved. Per germline, CDR1 KGHDR and CDR2 SFDVKD. This CDR3 has 14 residues. With 3 bases removed from V and 6 bases from J, the gap between germline ends came to 14 bases. The CDR3 reads CATSDPKRTGEQYF. The CDR3 bases are TGTGCCACCAGTGATCCGAAAAGGACGGGCGAGCAGTACTTC.

The chain carries TRBV9 and TRBJ1-1; tentatively, D is TRBD1 (5 bases). The CDR3 loop spans 15 amino acids. Deletions cut 6 bases from V and 1 base from J, with 16 bases between. Germline V CDR1 and CDR2: SGDLS, YYNGEE. CDR3 sequence (DNA): TGTGCCAGCACCCTGGGACCGGCGGCGAACACTGAAGCTTTCTTT. It specifies CASTLGPAANTEAFF.

J is TRBJ2-1 and V is TRBV5-1; D gene unclear. V was clipped by 1 base and J by 2 bases, with 7 bases between them. CDR3 length: 14 amino acids. The germline CDR1 and CDR2 sequences are SGHRS and YFSETQ. The CDR3 here is CASSLTGPYNEQFF. The CDR3 DNA sequence: TGCGCCAGCAGCTTGACCGGTCCCTACAATGAGCAGTTCTTC.

At least ten counts were recorded for this clonotype. The chain has TRBV9 and TRBJ2-3; no reliable D call. Per germline, CDR1 SGDLS and CDR2 YYNGEE. This CDR3 has 15 amino acids. Trimming removed 0 bases from V and 0 bases from J, with 8 bases in between. The CDR3 DNA follows: TGTGCCAGCAGCGTAGAGGGCACCAGCACAGATACGCAGTATTTT. This encodes CASSVEGTSTDTQYF.

This clonotype has more than one count but fewer than ten. V gene TRBV4-1 combines with J gene TRBJ2-7, with unresolved D. Germline V CDR1 and CDR2: MGHRA, YSYEKL. V was clipped by 2 bases and J by 2 bases, with 10 bases between them. The CDR3 has 14 residues. Here the CDR3 DNA reads TGCGCCAGCAGCCAAAGCCACGGTCCCTACGAGCAGTACTTC. Its protein product is CASSQSHGPYEQYF.

The chain joins TRBV20-1 to TRBJ2-7; TRBD1 or TRBD2 may be the D gene (5 bases each). V lost 3 bases to trimming and J lost 0 bases, with 9 bases between them. Germline-derived CDR1 and CDR2 are DFQATT and SNEGSKA (reference sequence). The CDR3 is 13 residues long. This CDR3 is CSASKGSSYEQYF. DNA of the CDR3: TGCAGTGCTAGTAAGGGGAGCTCCTACGAGCAGTACTTC.

This sequence joins TRBV6-5 and TRBJ2-1; possible D gene TRBD2, 6 bases. CDR1 and CDR2 from the germline V gene are MNHEY and SVGAGI. Trimming stripped 6 bases from V and 10 bases from J, with 16 bases between. The CDR3 covers 13 residues. The chain's CDR3 is CASRLAWRKEQFF. CDR3 in DNA: TGTGCCAGCAGACTAGCATGGAGGAAGGAGCAGTTCTTC.

The genes are TRBV24-1 and TRBJ1-2, with D possibly being TRBD1 (6 bases). Looked up from germline, CDR1 is KGHDR and CDR2 is SFDVKD. The V and J ends lost 4 bases and 11 bases respectively, with 13 bases between them. CDR3 length equals 12 residues. CDR3 region: CATSDPQGLYTF. The CDR3 nucleotides read TGTGCCACCAGTGACCCACAGGGCCTTTACACCTTC.

This chain uses TRBV19 with TRBJ2-1, with 10 nucleotides matching TRBD2. CDR1 is LNHDA, CDR2 SQIVND, per germline (reference sequence). This CDR3 spans 15 amino acids. The trim removed 8 bases at V and 0 bases at J, leaving 4 bases unmatched. This CDR3 is CASGLAVRSYNEQFF. DNA of the CDR3: TGTGCCAGTGGACTAGCGGTACGCTCCTACAATGAGCAGTTCTTC.

The genes are TRBV7-7 and TRBJ2-2; D may match TRBD1 or TRBD2 (6 bases each). V was cut by 3 bases and J by 2 bases, with 13 bases left in between. The CDR3 sequence is 16 residues long. Germline V gives CDR1 SSHAT, CDR2 FNYEAQ (reference sequence). The CDR3 reads CASSFLGGSNTGELFF. The CDR3 nucleotides are TGTGCCAGCAGCTTCCTGGGGGGCAGCAACACCGGGGAGCTGTTTTTT.

The chain has TRBV27 and TRBJ2-7, with 9 positions matching TRBD2. CDR1 and CDR2 from the germline V gene are MNHEY and SMNVEV (reference sequence). J was trimmed by 4 bases and V by 5 bases; bases with no gene match: 9. This CDR3 has 15 amino acids. CDR3 in amino acids: CASSTNSGSLYEQYF. CDR3 bases: TGTGCCAGCAGTACTAATAGCGGGAGTCTGTACGAGCAGTACTTC.

The chain combines TRBV12-3 or TRBV12-4 with TRBJ2-1, with D perhaps matching TRBD1 (5 bases). This CDR3 spans 13 amino acids. The V gene lost 5 bases and the J gene lost 7 bases, with 12 bases spanning the gap. CDR3 nucleotides: TGTGCCAGCAGTGTGCAGGGCCCAAATGAGCAGTTCTTC. This translates into CASSVQGPNEQFF.

Turning to this clonotype: A junction end diverges from the germline sequence, so it may reflect a read error. The CDR3 loop reads CASSLAQGGGNEQFF. CDR3 nucleotide sequence: TGTGCCAGCAGTTTAGCGCAGGGAGGGGGCAATGAGCAGTTCTTC. The chain has TRBV7-6 and TRBJ2-1, with D perhaps matching TRBD2 (7 bases). The CDR3 extends over 15 amino acids. CDR1 and CDR2 (germline): SGHVS, FNYEAQ.

This clonotype was counted a few times. This chain joins TRBV10-3 and TRBJ2-3, with D perhaps given as TRBD1 or TRBD2 (5 bases each). This CDR3 has 18 amino acids. CDR1 ENHRY and CDR2 SYGVKD come from the germline V gene. V gave up 0 bases and J gave up 2 bases, with 18 bases separating them. CDR3 coding DNA: TGTGCCATCAGTGAGTCGAGAGGGCGAGGGGAGATCACAGATACGCAGTATTTT. Its protein is CAISESRGRGEITDTQYF.

The gene calls are TRBV24-1 and TRBJ2-3; TRBD2 matches 11 bases. Germline values: CDR1 KGHDR, CDR2 SFDVKD. V was pared by 1 base and J by 8 bases, with 7 bases of the junction left unmatched. The CDR3 consists of 16 residues. The CDR3 is CATSDFELAGVGTQYF. The CDR3 DNA is TGTGCCACCAGTGATTTCGAACTAGCGGGAGTCGGTACGCAGTATTTT.

The chain has TRBV7-9 and TRBJ2-7; 12 bases map to TRBD1. This CDR3 is built from 19 residues. The germline CDR1 and CDR2 sequences are SEHNR and FQNEAQ (reference sequence). With 6 bases clipped from V and 2 bases from J, the junction kept 17 bases outside the gene matches. CDR3 sequence: CASSPQPGTGGGGPYEQYF. The CDR3 DNA reads TGTGCCAGCAGTCCACAACCCGGGACAGGGGGCGGAGGTCCCTACGAGCAGTACTTC.

The chain joins TRBV27 to TRBJ1-6, with 8 nucleotides matching TRBD1. J gave up 9 bases and V 8 bases, and 9 bases lay outside the gene matches. The CDR3 has 14 residues. Germline-derived CDR1 and CDR2 are MNHEY and SMNVEV (reference sequence). As DNA, the CDR3 is TGTGCCAGCTGGACAGGGTTGCGGGGTTCACCCCTCCACTTT. Translating gives CASWTGLRGSPLHF.

V is TRBV12-3 or TRBV12-4 and J is TRBJ2-1; D is uncertain. The CDR3 spans 13 residues. V lost 8 bases to trimming and J lost 5 bases, with 13 bases between them. The CDR3 spells CASSLGIDNEQFF. The CDR3 DNA is TGTGCCAGCTCCTTAGGGATTGACAATGAGCAGTTCTTC.

The V and J genes are TRBV21-1 and TRBJ2-1; the table's D gene call, TRBD2, was not cross checked with the DNA. TRBV21-1 is shown as a pseudogene. The CDR3 is 18 residues long. CDR3 coding DNA: TGTGCCAGCAGCAAAGTTCTGGGACTAGCGAGGGGTTATGATGAGCAGTTCTTC. It translates to CASSKVLGLARGYDEQFF.

The J gene is TRBJ2-7, the V gene TRBV6-2 or TRBV6-3, with D possibly being TRBD1 (5 bases). The CDR3 totals 14 residues. The germline CDR1 and CDR2 sequences are MNHEY and SVGEGT. V lost 7 bases and J 3 bases, leaving 16 bases between the germline ends. Written as DNA, the CDR3 is TGTGCCAGCACTCTCTGGGGCACCGACTACGAGCAGTACTTC. Translation: CASTLWGTDYEQYF.

The chain links TRBV19 to TRBJ2-7; 8 nucleotides agree with TRBD2. Unmatched junction bases numbered 7, after V lost 6 bases and J lost 3 bases. Germline-derived CDR1 and CDR2 are LNHDA and SQIVND (reference sequence). This CDR3 spans 14 amino acids. CDR3 bases: TGTGCCAGTAGGAACCGACTAGCGAGCTACGAGCAGTACTTC. It specifies CASRNRLASYEQYF.

This clonotype was recorded a few times. The V gene is TRBV3-1, the J gene TRBJ2-3; 7 bases map to TRBD2. The CDR3 is made up of 15 amino acids. V was pared by 2 bases and J by 6 bases, with 8 bases of the junction left unmatched. The germline V gene has CDR1 LGHDT and CDR2 YNNKEL (reference sequence). The CDR3 region is CASSQLGGSRDTQYF. The CDR3 nucleotides read TGTGCCAGCAGCCAATTGGGGGGGTCTAGGGATACGCAGTATTTT.

The table lists this clonotype with a few counts. The rearrangement uses TRBV7-8 and TRBJ2-3; D possibly corresponds to TRBD2 (5 bases). The CDR3 is 17 residues long. The germline V gene encodes CDR1 SGHVS and CDR2 FQNEAQ. V lost 7 bases, J lost 1 base, and 21 bases lay in between. The CDR3 nucleotides are TGTGCCAGCACCACCGTAGGCCTCGGAGGAGGCACAGATACGCAGTATTTT. Translating it yields CASTTVGLGGGTDTQYF.

This clonotype was observed a handful of times. The CDR3 DNA reads TGTGCCAGTAGACCATCACCGACAGGGGTTGGTACAGATACGCAGTATTTT. Protein product: CASRPSPTGVGTDTQYF. The J gene is TRBJ2-3, the V gene TRBV19; 8 bases fit TRBD1. Trimming removed 6 bases from V and 3 bases from J; junction bases left unmatched: 14. This CDR3 spans 17 amino acids. From germline, CDR1 is LNHDA and CDR2 SQIVND (reference sequence).